The 5 T cell receptor beta chains reported below all come from one sample, sequenced in a study of regulatory T cells in long-lasting Graves disease (dated by TCRdb to 2020 to 2023). This specimen's time point label, per the study, means: newly diagnosed GD, antithyroid drugs for less than 3 months. For both TCR sequencing and RNA sequencing, RNA was extracted from PBMCs using TRIzol. The receptor library was made with multiplex PCR. Sequenced on an Illumina HiSeq 4000. iRepertoire HTBI primers and Arm-PCR amplification of CDR3 regions were used to construct TCR beta libraries. TCRdb's own reprocessing of the public reads used fastp at Q25 and MiXCR and kept productive beta chains. CDR3 protein sequences are deduplicated, and each keeps its most common genes and DNA. Recorded for this sample are approximately 460,000 distinct CDR3 sequences; about a sixth of them occurred a single time. About 10% of the sample comes from the top ten.

These sequences were also reported in another study, on T cells in Graves' hyperthyroidism and ophthalmopathy.

The specimen comprised peripheral blood mononuclear cells (PBMCs), sampled at new diagnosis, from a patient treated with antithyroid drugs. The origin of the receptors is a woman aged 25 to 45 with Graves disease. Donor details come from another sample of the same person, matched by shared clones.

The rearrangement links TRBV24-1 to TRBJ1-2; D ambiguous. The CDR3 has 12 amino acids. The V end was cut by 6 bases, the J end by 8 bases, with 12 bases between. Germline V lookup: CDR1 KGHDR, CDR2 SFDVKD. CDR3 in DNA: TGTGCCACCAGTAAGGGAGCGGGAGGCTACACCTTC. Its translation: CATSKGAGGYTF.

This chain connects TRBV7-9 to TRBJ1-6; D is unresolved. V shed 5 bases and J shed 7 bases, with 6 bases lying between them. Germline V CDR1 and CDR2: SEHNR, FQNEAQ (reference sequence). The CDR3 runs 12 residues. The CDR3 is CASSTGNSPLHF. Here the CDR3 DNA reads TGTGCCAGCAGCACGGGGAATTCACCCCTCCACTTT.

This clonotype was detected many times. The chain recombines TRBV28 with TRBJ1-5; D remains unclear. Germline loops: CDR1 MDHEN, CDR2 SYDVKM. This CDR3 spans 14 amino acids. The V and J ends lost 0 bases and 0 bases respectively, with 3 bases between them. CDR3 residues: CASSLWYSNQPQHF. CDR3 in DNA: TGTGCCAGCAGTTTATGGTATAGCAATCAGCCCCAGCATTTT.

This chain connects TRBV6-1 to TRBJ2-7; D is possibly TRBD1 (5 bases). The CDR3 sequence is 15 residues long. CDR1 MNHNS and CDR2 SASEGT come from the germline V gene. Trimming cost V 5 bases and J 2 bases, with 16 bases left between them. CDR3 residues: CASSTPRRAPYEQYF. CDR3 DNA: TGTGCCAGCAGTACCCCCCGCAGGGCCCCCTACGAGCAGTACTTC.

This clonotype was found many times. J is TRBJ1-2 and V is TRBV27; D uncertain. The CDR3 has 16 residues. The V and J ends lost 5 bases and 4 bases respectively, with 20 bases between them. In germline, CDR1 is MNHEY, CDR2 SMNVEV (reference sequence). The DNA for the CDR3 is TGTGCCAGCAGTCAAAAGACATCCCTCTCCGGCTATGGCTACACCTTC. Translated, it gives CASSQKTSLSGYGYTF.